This T cell receptor (beta chain) was sequenced for a study of blood T cell repertoires in COVID-19. At the level of the study: Italy, Spain and the United States were the sources of the convalescent and acute COVID-19 samples. In each case, the material was cDNA or gDNA derived from T cells, B-cell-depleted T cells, or PBMCs.

This clone was seen once. Authors' processing steps: Estimation of nucleated cell counts relied on the amplification of reference gene primers. Profiled with immunoSEQ multiplex PCR; TCRdb holds only in-frame clones, not every one. Clone size and the V and J calls come from that table; the DNA yielded D and trimming. The table lists 250,000 to 350,000 clones, approximately 84% of them singletons. The CDR3 contains 12 residues. Germline V lookup: CDR1 MNHEY, CDR2 SMNVEV (reference sequence). The V gene lost 5 bases and the J gene lost 10 bases, with 14 bases spanning the gap. The rearrangement links TRBV27 to TRBJ1-2; tentative D call: TRBD1 (5 bases). The specimen was peripheral blood. The sequence derives from a human donor with COVID-19, enrolled during active disease. The donor label of this sample is uncertain. CDR3 loop: CASSLQGVIYTF. The CDR3 nucleotides are TGTGCCAGCAGTCTCCAGGGCGTCATCTACACCTTC.